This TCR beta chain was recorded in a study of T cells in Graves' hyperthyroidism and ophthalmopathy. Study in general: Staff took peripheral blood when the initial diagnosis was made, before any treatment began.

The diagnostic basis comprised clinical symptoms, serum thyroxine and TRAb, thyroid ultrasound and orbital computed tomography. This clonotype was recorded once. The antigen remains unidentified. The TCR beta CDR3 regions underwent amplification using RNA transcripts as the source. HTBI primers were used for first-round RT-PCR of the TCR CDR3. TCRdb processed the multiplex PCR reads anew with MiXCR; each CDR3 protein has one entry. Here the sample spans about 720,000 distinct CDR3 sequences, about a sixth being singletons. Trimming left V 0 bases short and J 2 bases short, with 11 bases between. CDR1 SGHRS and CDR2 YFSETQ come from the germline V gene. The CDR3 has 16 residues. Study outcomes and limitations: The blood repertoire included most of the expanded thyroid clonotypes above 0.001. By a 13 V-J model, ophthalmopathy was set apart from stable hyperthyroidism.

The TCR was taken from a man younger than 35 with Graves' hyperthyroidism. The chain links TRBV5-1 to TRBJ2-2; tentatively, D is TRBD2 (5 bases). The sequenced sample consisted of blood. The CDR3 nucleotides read TGCGCCAGCAGCTTGGGACTGGAGGACAACACCGGGGAGCTGTTTTTT. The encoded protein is CASSLGLEDNTGELFF.